This T cell receptor beta chain emerged from a study of blood T cell repertoires in COVID-19 (dated by TCRdb to 2020 to 2022). Turning to the overall study: Samples from collaborators originated in the United States, Italy and Spain and spanned both the acute and convalescent phases of COVID-19. The prospective study material was composed of cDNA or gDNA derived from T cells, B-cell-depleted T cells, or PBMCs. Samples were obtained from the ongoing ImmuneRACE study (first 160 participants) and from over 1,000 subjects provided by 6 global collaborators. Subjects who had been exposed to COVID-19, were actively infected with it, or had recovered from it provided the deeply sampled blood TCRbeta repertoires that made up the dataset. Where HLA class I and class II types were available, the types were taken from metadata supplied by the sample provider, not from assay-based typing. Sample metadata almost always included a de-identified subject ID, COVID-19 status, age in years and sex. The repertoires were released in a freely available public database intended as a resource for research on the immune response to SARS-CoV-2. General study outcomes and caveats: The quantity of clinical and demographic metadata differed by source and by participant and was supplied without curation.

The immunoSEQ Assay, a bias-controlled multiplex PCR, was used to amplify TCRbeta CDR3 regions from genomic DNA. Under the source paper's analysis protocol: The number of nucleated cells in each sample was estimated by amplification of reference gene primers within the assay. To quantify the absolute abundance of each unique TCRbeta CDR3 rearrangement, sequence reads were collapsed and filtered. For each sample, productive Simpson clonality was calculated as the square root of Simpson's diversity index over productive rearrangements. As stored in TCRdb, this immuneACCESS dataset retains in-frame rearrangements with V and J assigned. A fraction of the clones does not appear; measured against another copy, unresolved V genes explain less than half of the discrepancy, and the remainder lacks a known reason. Clone size and the V and J calls come from that table; the DNA yielded D and trimming. Counted in this sample were 300,000 or so clones; around 87% of them appeared once. 1% to 1.5% of the sample is taken by the ten largest.

In the case of this clone: What this receptor recognizes is not known. There are no base qualities to consult, and no much larger clone falls within one base.

Collaborating institutions collected whole blood in K2EDTA tubes following their own protocols. For TCRbeta analysis, collaborators shipped samples in one of three forms: frozen whole blood, isolated PBMCs, or DNA extracted from either of those sample types. The germline V gene supplies CDR1 MNHEY and CDR2 SVGAGI. The CDR3 covers 11 residues, taking in both the cysteine and the phenylalanine. The sequence is cut down to CDR3 DNA, 33 bases in frame from base 1. V drops 7 bases and J drops 11 bases, leaving 13 bases in between. The receptor's source is a man aged 65 to 79 with acute or convalescent COVID-19. This receptor chain uses TRBV6-5 and TRBJ2-3; the D region possibly corresponds to TRBD2 (6 bases align). Sequenced: peripheral blood. The sequenced DNA: TGTGCCAGCAAAGAGACTAGAGAGCAGTATTTT. It is translated as CASKETREQYF.